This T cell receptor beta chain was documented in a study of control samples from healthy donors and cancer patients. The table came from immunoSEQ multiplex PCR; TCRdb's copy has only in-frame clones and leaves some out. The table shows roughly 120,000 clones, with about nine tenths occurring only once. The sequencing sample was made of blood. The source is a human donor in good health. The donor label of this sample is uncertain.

CDR3 nucleotide sequence: TGTGCCAGCAAGGGACAGGGGACGAGCAATCAGCCCCAGCATTTT. Translation: CASKGQGTSNQPQHF. V and J are TRBV2 and TRBJ1-5, with 10 bases that match TRBD1. V was clipped by 7 bases and J by 1 base; unmatched bases: 4. Germline CDR1 reads SNHLY; CDR2 reads FYNNEI. The CDR3 extends over 15 amino acids.